This T cell receptor beta chain was captured in a study of blood T cell repertoires in COVID-19. Study overall: Samples came from the United States, Italy and Spain, spanning acute and convalescent COVID-19. Nucleic acid was either cDNA or gDNA, and it came from T cells, B-cell-depleted T cells, or PBMCs.

Clones were read by immunoSEQ multiplex PCR, and TCRdb kept only the in-frame ones, dropping some. The repertoire holds about 250,000 clones, with 65% to 90% as singletons. The sample holds a few counts of this clone. The CDR3 totals 15 residues. Germline V gene sequence: CDR1 LGHDT, CDR2 YNNKEL (reference sequence). V was trimmed by 3 bases and J by 3 bases, leaving 12 bases between them. The specimen sequenced was PBMCs or T cells enriched from blood (not recorded which). The chain links TRBV3-1 (or the pseudogene TRBV3-2) to TRBJ1-5; no definite D call. The clonotype comes from a man between 35 and 55 years old who had recovered from COVID-19. CDR3 DNA sequence: TGTGCCAGCAGCCACTCGGTGGGCGTCAATCAGCCCCAGCATTTT. It specifies CASSHSVGVNQPQHF.